This T cell receptor (beta chain) was captured by sequencing in a study of identical twins. TCRdb processed the 5' RACE reads anew with MiXCR; each CDR3 protein has one entry. Of hundreds of thousands of distinct CDR3 sequences in the sample, over 8.5% were seen once. The ends lost 4 bases at V and 9 bases at J; junction bases unmatched: 1. The CDR3 has 13 amino acids. Germline V lookup: CDR1 LGHDT, CDR2 YNNKEL (reference sequence). The data also belong to a second study, concerning yellow fever vaccine responses in identical twins.

The chain couples TRBV3-1 to TRBJ2-1, with 12 nucleotides matching TRBD2. Material: PBMCs. The clonotype comes from a woman under 30 in good health. CDR3 sequence reads: CASSPSGGVEQFF. The CDR3 DNA reads TGTGCCAGCAGCCCTAGCGGGGGGGTTGAGCAGTTCTTC.